This T cell receptor (beta chain) was identified during a study of control samples from healthy donors and cancer patients. Data came from immunoSEQ multiplex PCR; TCRdb stores just in-frame clones and leaves some out. The top ten clones hold around 4.7% of a sample with under 150,000 clones, about 89% of them seen once. The receptor's source is a man aged 25 to 40 in good health. The sample comprised blood.

CDR3 coding DNA: TGTGCCAGCAGCCAAGTCCTGGAGAATGAGCAGTTCTTC. This encodes CASSQVLENEQFF. This sequence joins TRBV3-1 (or the pseudogene TRBV3-2) and TRBJ2-1, with D hard to call. Germline assignment: CDR1 LGHDT and CDR2 YNNKEL (reference sequence). The CDR3 has 13 residues. The V and J ends lost 1 base and 7 bases respectively, with 8 bases between them.